This T cell receptor (beta chain) originates from a study of T-cell memory formation after mild COVID-19. Whole-study context: Clusters of TCRs were largely donor specific. General study findings and limits: Later expanders leaned CD4+, whereas clones that contracted between day 15 and 85 were balanced CD4/CD8.

5'RACE primed from the constant segment yielded TCR alpha and TCR beta cDNA libraries bearing sample barcodes and UMIs. Using its own MiXCR run on the 5' RACE reads, TCRdb lists one record per CDR3 protein. The sample has tens of thousands of distinct CDR3 sequences; about a sixth are singletons. Note on this clonotype: Its antigen is as yet unknown.

Germline V gene data show CDR1 as MGHRA and CDR2 as YSYEKL. The CDR3 has 13 residues. V dropped 4 bases and J dropped 1 base, with 8 bases sitting between them. The specimen sequenced was PBMCs or a T cell subset sorted from them (not recorded which). The V and J genes are TRBV4-1 and TRBJ2-7, with D uncertain. The TCR originated in an adult woman who had mild COVID-19 (a few samples of this study predate the infection). Cell type and time point are not known. The CDR3 reads CASSLRLSYEQYF. The CDR3 bases are TGCGCCAGCAGCCTCCGACTTTCCTACGAGCAGTACTTC.